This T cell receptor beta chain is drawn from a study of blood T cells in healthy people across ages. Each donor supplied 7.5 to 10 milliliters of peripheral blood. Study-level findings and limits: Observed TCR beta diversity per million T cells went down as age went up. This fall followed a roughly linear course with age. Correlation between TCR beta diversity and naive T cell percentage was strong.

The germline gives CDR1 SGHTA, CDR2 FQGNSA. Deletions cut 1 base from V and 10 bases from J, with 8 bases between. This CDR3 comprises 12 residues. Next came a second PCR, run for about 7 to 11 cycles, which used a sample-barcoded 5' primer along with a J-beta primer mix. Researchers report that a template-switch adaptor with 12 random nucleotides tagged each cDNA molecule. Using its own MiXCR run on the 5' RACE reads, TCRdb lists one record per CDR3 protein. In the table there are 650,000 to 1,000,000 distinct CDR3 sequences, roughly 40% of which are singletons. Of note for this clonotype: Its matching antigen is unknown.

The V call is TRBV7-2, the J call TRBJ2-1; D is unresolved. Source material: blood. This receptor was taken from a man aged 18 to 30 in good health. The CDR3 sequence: CASSLVAYEQFF. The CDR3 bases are TGTGCCAGCAGCTTAGTCGCCTACGAGCAGTTCTTC.